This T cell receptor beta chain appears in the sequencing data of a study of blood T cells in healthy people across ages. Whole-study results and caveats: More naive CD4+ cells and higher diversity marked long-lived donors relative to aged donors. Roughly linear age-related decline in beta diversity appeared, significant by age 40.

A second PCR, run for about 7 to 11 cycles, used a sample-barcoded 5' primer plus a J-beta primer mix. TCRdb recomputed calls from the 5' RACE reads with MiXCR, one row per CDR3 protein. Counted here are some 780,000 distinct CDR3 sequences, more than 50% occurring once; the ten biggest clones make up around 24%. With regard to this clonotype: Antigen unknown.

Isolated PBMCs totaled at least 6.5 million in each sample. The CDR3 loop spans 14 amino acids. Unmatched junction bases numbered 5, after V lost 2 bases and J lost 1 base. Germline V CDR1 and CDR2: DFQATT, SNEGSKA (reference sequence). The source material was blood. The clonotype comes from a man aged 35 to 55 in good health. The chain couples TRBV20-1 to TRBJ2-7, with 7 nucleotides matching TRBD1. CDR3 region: CSARPGQSSYEQYF. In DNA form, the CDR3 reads TGCAGTGCTAGACCGGGACAGAGTTCCTACGAGCAGTACTTC.